A selection of T cell receptor beta chains follows, all from one sample in a study of tumor and adjacent non-tumor tissue in lung cancer. Each CDR3 protein gets one entry after TCRdb re-called the multiplex PCR reads with MiXCR. The sample carries about 200,000 distinct CDR3 sequences, less than 80% recorded once. Material: lung tumor tissue. Source of these receptors: a man in his sixties with non-small cell lung cancer. Each CDR3 is given with its conserved first and last residue. D genes are given only for firm matches. Size is stated for part of the rows, as once, few or many counts, or as a class when the clone is expanded.

v_call: TRBV6-1; j_call: TRBJ1-2; d_call: -; cdr3_length: 13; clone_size: -; cdr3_aa: CASSEQGTYGYTF; cdr3_nt: TGTGCCAGCAGTGAACAGGGGACCTATGGCTACACCTTC
v_call: TRBV6-1; j_call: TRBJ2-1; d_call: -; cdr3_length: 15; clone_size: -; cdr3_aa: CDSSEFRGLYNEQFF; cdr3_nt: TGTGACAGCAGTGAATTTCGGGGCCTCTACAATGAACAGTTCTTC
v_call: TRBV12-3/TRBV12-4; j_call: TRBJ2-1; d_call: -; cdr3_length: 14; clone_size: -; cdr3_aa: CTSSPPSDRNEQFF; cdr3_nt: TGTACCAGCAGTCCACCCTCCGACAGGAATGAACAGTTCTTC
v_call: TRBV28; j_call: TRBJ1-3; d_call: -; cdr3_length: 12; clone_size: few; cdr3_aa: CASSPLRNTIYF; cdr3_nt: TGTGCCAGCAGTCCCCTCCGAAACACCATATATTTT
v_call: TRBV11-2; j_call: TRBJ1-1; d_call: -; cdr3_length: 14; clone_size: -; cdr3_aa: CASSSDGKNIEAFF; cdr3_nt: TGTGCCAGCAGCTCCGACGGGAAAAACATTGAAGCTTTCTTT
v_call: TRBV7-9; j_call: TRBJ2-5; d_call: -; cdr3_length: 14; clone_size: few; cdr3_aa: CVSSLATGFKTQYF; cdr3_nt: TGTGTCAGCAGCTTAGCGACGGGTTTCAAGACCCAGTACTTC
v_call: TRBV29-1; j_call: TRBJ2-2; d_call: -; cdr3_length: 15; clone_size: -; cdr3_aa: CSDGNGQLNTGELFF; cdr3_nt: TGCAGCGACGGGAACGGCCAGCTAAACACCGGGGAGCTGTTTTTT
v_call: TRBV4-1; j_call: TRBJ2-3; d_call: -; cdr3_length: 16; clone_size: once; cdr3_aa: CANSQLTGPITNTQYF; cdr3_nt: TGCGCCAACAGCCAGTTGACAGGCCCTATCACAAATACGCAGTATTTT
v_call: TRBV5-5; j_call: TRBJ2-4; d_call: TRBD1; cdr3_length: 16; clone_size: -; cdr3_aa: CASSLAETGGKNIQYF; cdr3_nt: TGTGCCAGCAGCCTGGCGGAGACAGGGGGAAAAAACATTCAGTACTTC
v_call: TRBV11-2; j_call: TRBJ1-5; d_call: -; cdr3_length: 15; clone_size: -; cdr3_aa: CASSLENSGDQPQHF; cdr3_nt: TGTGCCAGCAGCTTAGAGAATAGCGGAGATCAGCCCCAGCATTTT
v_call: TRBV5-4; j_call: TRBJ2-2; d_call: -; cdr3_length: 15; clone_size: -; cdr3_aa: CASSLGGQDTAELFF; cdr3_nt: TGTGCCAGCAGCTTGGGCGGGCAGGACACCGCGGAGCTGTTTTTT
v_call: TRBV28; j_call: TRBJ1-4; d_call: -; cdr3_length: 13; clone_size: -; cdr3_aa: CASSTGAGEKLFF; cdr3_nt: TGTGCCAGCAGTACCGGGGCAGGGGAAAAACTGTTTTTT
v_call: TRBV5-4; j_call: TRBJ2-5; d_call: TRBD2; cdr3_length: 14; clone_size: -; cdr3_aa: CANSWRGAGETQYF; cdr3_nt: TGTGCCAACAGCTGGCGGGGGGCCGGGGAAACCCAGTACTTC
v_call: TRBV6-2/TRBV6-3; j_call: TRBJ2-1; d_call: TRBD2; cdr3_length: 14; clone_size: -; cdr3_aa: CASSLAGGIDEQFF; cdr3_nt: TGTGCCAGCAGTTTAGCGGGAGGTATCGATGAGCAGTTCTTC
v_call: TRBV7-8; j_call: TRBJ2-3; d_call: TRBD2; cdr3_length: 14; clone_size: -; cdr3_aa: CASNLSGGADTQYF; cdr3_nt: TGTGCCAGCAACTTAAGCGGGGGGGCCGATACGCAGTATTTT
v_call: TRBV20-1; j_call: TRBJ2-3; d_call: -; cdr3_length: 14; clone_size: -; cdr3_aa: CSARGLANTDTQYF; cdr3_nt: TGCAGTGCTAGAGGTTTAGCCAACACAGATACGCAGTATTTT
v_call: TRBV20-1; j_call: TRBJ2-3; d_call: -; cdr3_length: 12; clone_size: once; cdr3_aa: CSASLLADTQFF; cdr3_nt: TGCAGTGCTAGTCTCCTAGCAGATACGCAGTTTTTT
v_call: TRBV5-1; j_call: TRBJ1-2; d_call: -; cdr3_length: 16; clone_size: -; cdr3_aa: CASSFSAGMANYGYTF; cdr3_nt: TGCGCCAGCAGCTTCTCCGCCGGGATGGCTAACTATGGCTACACCTTC
v_call: TRBV11-2; j_call: TRBJ2-1; d_call: -; cdr3_length: 16; clone_size: -; cdr3_aa: CVSSRGLLSSYNEQFF; cdr3_nt: TGTGTCAGCAGCCGCGGACTGTTAAGCTCCTACAATGAGCAGTTCTTC
v_call: TRBV20-1; j_call: TRBJ2-3; d_call: -; cdr3_length: 12; clone_size: -; cdr3_aa: CSVARSTDTQYF; cdr3_nt: TGCAGTGTTGCCCGGAGCACAGATACACAGTATTTT
v_call: TRBV20-1; j_call: TRBJ2-7; d_call: TRBD2; cdr3_length: 14; clone_size: -; cdr3_aa: CSALGLAETYEQYF; cdr3_nt: TGCAGTGCCCTGGGGCTAGCGGAAACCTACGAGCAGTACTTC
v_call: TRBV5-5; j_call: TRBJ2-3; d_call: -; cdr3_length: 15; clone_size: -; cdr3_aa: CTSSLGGASTDTQYF; cdr3_nt: TGTACCAGCAGTTTGGGGGGGGCCAGCACAGATACGCAGTATTTT
v_call: TRBV7-9; j_call: TRBJ1-6; d_call: TRBD1; cdr3_length: 19; clone_size: -; cdr3_aa: CASSLALRHGQGAYSSLHF; cdr3_nt: TGCGCCAGCAGCTTAGCCCTTCGCCATGGACAGGGGGCGTATTCATCCCTCCACTTT
v_call: TRBV6-2/TRBV6-3; j_call: TRBJ1-1; d_call: -; cdr3_length: 14; clone_size: many; cdr3_aa: CASRPMGVYTEAFF; cdr3_nt: TGTGCCAGCAGGCCTATGGGCGTATACACTGAAGCTTTCTTT
v_call: TRBV4-1; j_call: TRBJ1-1; d_call: -; cdr3_length: 15; clone_size: -; cdr3_aa: CASSQMTVMNTEAFF; cdr3_nt: TGCGCCAGCAGCCAAATGACAGTTATGAACACTGAAGCTTTCTTT
v_call: TRBV6-5; j_call: TRBJ2-3; d_call: TRBD2; cdr3_length: 14; clone_size: -; cdr3_aa: CATKAGASRDTQYF; cdr3_nt: TGTGCCACCAAAGCGGGGGCTAGCAGAGATACGCAGTATTTT
v_call: TRBV11-2; j_call: TRBJ1-1; d_call: -; cdr3_length: 18; clone_size: -; cdr3_aa: CASSLQFPLTKKNSEAIF; cdr3_nt: TGCGCCAGCAGCTTACAGTTCCCCCTGACCAAGAAGAACAGTGAAGCTATCTTT
v_call: TRBV20-1; j_call: TRBJ1-5; d_call: TRBD1; cdr3_length: 15; clone_size: -; cdr3_aa: CSASVPGGISQSQHF; cdr3_nt: TGCAGTGCTAGTGTTCCAGGGGGCATTAGTCAGTCCCAGCATTTT
v_call: TRBV5-6; j_call: TRBJ2-7; d_call: TRBD1; cdr3_length: 15; clone_size: many; cdr3_aa: CASSSTNRGSYEQYF; cdr3_nt: TGTGCCAGCAGCTCGACTAACAGGGGTTCCTACGAGCAGTACTTC
v_call: TRBV5-1; j_call: TRBJ1-1; d_call: -; cdr3_length: 12; clone_size: few; cdr3_aa: CASSPSNTEAFF; cdr3_nt: TGCGCCAGCAGCCCTTCGAACACTGAAGCTTTCTTT
v_call: TRBV5-1; j_call: TRBJ2-3; d_call: -; cdr3_length: 14; clone_size: -; cdr3_aa: CASSRDHSTDTQYF; cdr3_nt: TGCGCCAGCAGTCGCGACCATAGCACAGATACGCAGTATTTT
v_call: TRBV12-3/TRBV12-4; j_call: TRBJ2-4; d_call: -; cdr3_length: 17; clone_size: -; cdr3_aa: CASSPTTGAFAKNTQYF; cdr3_nt: TGTGCCAGCAGCCCGACGACAGGCGCCTTTGCCAAAAACACTCAGTACTTC
v_call: TRBV20-1; j_call: TRBJ1-2; d_call: -; cdr3_length: 15; clone_size: -; cdr3_aa: CSASGSIASNYGYTF; cdr3_nt: TGCAGTGCTAGTGGCTCGATAGCCTCTAACTACGGTTACACCTTC
v_call: TRBV5-6; j_call: TRBJ2-3; d_call: -; cdr3_length: 14; clone_size: -; cdr3_aa: CASSPDQRANTQYF; cdr3_nt: TGTGCTAGCAGCCCGGACCAGCGAGCAAATACGCAGTATTTT
v_call: TRBV29-1; j_call: TRBJ2-1; d_call: -; cdr3_length: 15; clone_size: -; cdr3_aa: CSVVMLIQFHNEQFF; cdr3_nt: TGCAGCGTTGTCATGCTCATTCAGTTCCACAATGAGCAGTTCTTC
v_call: TRBV11-2; j_call: TRBJ2-5; d_call: -; cdr3_length: 13; clone_size: -; cdr3_aa: CASSSTGKDTQYF; cdr3_nt: TGTGCTAGCAGCTCTACAGGGAAAGATACCCAGTACTTC
v_call: TRBV5-1; j_call: TRBJ2-7; d_call: -; cdr3_length: 15; clone_size: -; cdr3_aa: CASSLASGAFYEQYF; cdr3_nt: TGCGCCAGCAGCTTGGCCTCAGGGGCTTTCTACGAGCAGTACTTC
v_call: TRBV20-1; j_call: TRBJ2-7; d_call: -; cdr3_length: 13; clone_size: few; cdr3_aa: CSANSVTRGEQYF; cdr3_nt: TGCAGTGCTAACTCTGTGACTCGAGGTGAGCAGTACTTC
v_call: TRBV12-3/TRBV12-4; j_call: TRBJ1-3; d_call: -; cdr3_length: 15; clone_size: -; cdr3_aa: CASSFSGQKENTIYF; cdr3_nt: TGTGCCAGCAGTTTTTCGGGACAAAAGGAAAACACCATATATTTT
v_call: TRBV6-1; j_call: TRBJ1-2; d_call: -; cdr3_length: 12; clone_size: -; cdr3_aa: CASNPSNYVYTF; cdr3_nt: TGTGCCAGCAATCCGTCTAACTATGTCTATACCTTC
v_call: TRBV28; j_call: TRBJ1-2; d_call: TRBD1; cdr3_length: 16; clone_size: -; cdr3_aa: CASSTPGTELNYGYTF; cdr3_nt: TGTGCCAGCAGTACTCCCGGGACAGAACTTAACTATGGCTACACCTTC
v_call: TRBV10-2; j_call: TRBJ1-5; d_call: -; cdr3_length: 14; clone_size: few; cdr3_aa: CASSEMGRGQPQHF; cdr3_nt: TGCGCCAGCAGTGAGATGGGGAGAGGTCAGCCCCAGCATTTT
v_call: TRBV20-1; j_call: TRBJ2-1; d_call: -; cdr3_length: 14; clone_size: once; cdr3_aa: CSAETRGGWNEQFF; cdr3_nt: TGCAGTGCGGAGACTAGAGGGGGGTGGAATGAGCAGTTCTTC
v_call: TRBV5-6; j_call: TRBJ2-3; d_call: -; cdr3_length: 13; clone_size: many; cdr3_aa: CASSFGTEVTQYF; cdr3_nt: TGTGCCAGCAGCTTCGGGACTGAAGTTACGCAGTATTTT
v_call: TRBV6-2/TRBV6-3; j_call: TRBJ2-3; d_call: -; cdr3_length: 14; clone_size: -; cdr3_aa: CASQTHLSRDTQYF; cdr3_nt: TGTGCTAGCCAGACTCACCTTTCCAGAGATACGCAGTATTTT